This TCR beta chain was obtained from a study of T cells after yellow fever vaccination. Regarding the study as a whole: Booster samples showed a return of most primary-vaccination clones (almost 97% CD4, about 85% CD8). CD4 and CD8 compartments shared a small share of clonotypes, likely from convergent recombination.

In its sample, this clonotype was seen a few times. Its antigen remains unknown. Each CDR3 protein gets one entry after TCRdb re-called the 5' RACE reads with MiXCR. Here the sample spans about 350,000 distinct CDR3 sequences, approximately 12% being singletons. CDR1 LNHDA and CDR2 SQIVND come from the germline V gene (reference sequence). Trimming shortened V by 4 bases and J by 7 bases, and 16 bases separated the two germline ends. The CDR3 length is 14 residues. The chain recombines TRBV19 with TRBJ1-2; D ambiguous. This TCR derives from a man aged 18 to 30 who received the YFV17D yellow fever vaccine. The sequences come from CD4+ T cells sorted from PBMCs, collected 15 days after the yellow fever booster vaccination. The CDR3, as DNA: TGTGCCAGTAGTACGAGGGCAGGATTGAGTGGCTACACCTTC. Amino acid sequence: CASSTRAGLSGYTF.